The clone carrying this TCR beta chain was picked up one time. The data belong to a study of Ad26.COV2.S vaccination and SARS-CoV-2 variants. The treatment denotes: around 19 received Ad26.COV2.S at low or high dose, single or two shots; 5 received placebo; per-sample allocation not given. Samples came from day 63 after the first vaccine or placebo injection. Only in-frame clones appear in the TCRdb table, and some are missing; sequencing was by immunoSEQ multiplex PCR. The sample lists about 400,000 clones, approximately 83% occurring once. Deletions cut 3 bases from V and 0 bases from J, with 8 bases between. The germline CDR1 and CDR2 sequences are SGHTA and FQGTGA. CDR3 length: 15 residues.

This sequence joins TRBV7-3 and TRBJ2-2, with D perhaps given as TRBD1 or TRBD2 (5 bases each). The starting material was peripheral blood, obtained in a trial of Ad26.COV2.S vaccine versus placebo. The sequence was obtained from a person aged 18 to 59 who received the Ad26.COV2.S COVID-19 vaccine or a placebo. The CDR3: CASSLRGPNTGELFF. As DNA, the CDR3 is TGTGCCAGCAGCTTGAGGGGTCCGAACACCGGGGAGCTGTTTTTT.